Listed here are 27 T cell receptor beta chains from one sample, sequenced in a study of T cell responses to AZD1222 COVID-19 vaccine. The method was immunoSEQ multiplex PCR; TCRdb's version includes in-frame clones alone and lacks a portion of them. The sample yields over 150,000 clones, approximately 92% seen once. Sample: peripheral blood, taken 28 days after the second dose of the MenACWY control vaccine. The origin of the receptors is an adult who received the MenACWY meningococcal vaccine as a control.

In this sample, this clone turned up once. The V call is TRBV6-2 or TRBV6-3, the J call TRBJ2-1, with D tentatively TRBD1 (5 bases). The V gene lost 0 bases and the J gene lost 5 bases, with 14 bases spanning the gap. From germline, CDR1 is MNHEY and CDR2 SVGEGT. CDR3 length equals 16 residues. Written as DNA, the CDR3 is TGTGCCAGCAGTTACTCCGTGGGGCCCGGAGACAATGAGCAGTTCTTC. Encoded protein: CASSYSVGPGDNEQFF.

The CDR3 coding sequence is TGTGCCAGTAGTCTCTCAGGAGGAGGTGCTTCTGGAAACACCATATATTTT. It translates to CASSLSGGGASGNTIYF. This chain connects TRBV19 to TRBJ1-3; D gene unclear. The germline V gene encodes CDR1 LNHDA and CDR2 SQIVND (reference sequence). This CDR3 has 17 amino acids. V was trimmed by 5 bases and J by 1 base, leaving 18 bases between them.

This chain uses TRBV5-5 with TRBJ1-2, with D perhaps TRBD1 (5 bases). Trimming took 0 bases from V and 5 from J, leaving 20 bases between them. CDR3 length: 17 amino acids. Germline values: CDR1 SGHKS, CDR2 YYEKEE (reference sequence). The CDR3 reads CASSLVPFLRETYGYTF. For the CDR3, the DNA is TGTGCCAGCAGCTTGGTTCCGTTCCTCAGGGAAACATATGGCTACACCTTC.

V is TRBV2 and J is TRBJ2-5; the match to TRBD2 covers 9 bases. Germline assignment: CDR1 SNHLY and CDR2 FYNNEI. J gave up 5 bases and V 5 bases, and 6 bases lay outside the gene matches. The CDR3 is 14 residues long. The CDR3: CASSRVLAGETQYF. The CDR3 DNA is TGTGCCAGCAGTAGGGTTCTAGCGGGGGAGACCCAGTACTTC. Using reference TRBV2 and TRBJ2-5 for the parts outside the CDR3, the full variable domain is EPEVTQTPSHQVTQMGQEVILRCVPISNHLYFYWYRQILGQKVEFLVSFYNNEISEKSEIFDDQFSVERPDGSNFTLKIRSTKLEDSAMYFCASSRVLAGETQYFGPGTRLLVL.

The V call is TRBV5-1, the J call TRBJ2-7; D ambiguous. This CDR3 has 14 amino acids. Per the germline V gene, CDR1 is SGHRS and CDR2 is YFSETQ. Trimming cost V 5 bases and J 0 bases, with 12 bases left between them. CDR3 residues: CASRATPSSYEQYF. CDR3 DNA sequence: TGCGCCAGCAGAGCGACCCCGAGCTCCTACGAGCAGTACTTC.

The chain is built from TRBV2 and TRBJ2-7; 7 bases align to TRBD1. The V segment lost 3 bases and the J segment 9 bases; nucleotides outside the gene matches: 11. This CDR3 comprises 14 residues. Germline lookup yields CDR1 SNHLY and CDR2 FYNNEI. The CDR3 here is CASSDRGLGGRQYF. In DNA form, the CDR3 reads TGTGCCAGCAGTGATAGGGGGCTTGGGGGACGGCAGTACTTC.

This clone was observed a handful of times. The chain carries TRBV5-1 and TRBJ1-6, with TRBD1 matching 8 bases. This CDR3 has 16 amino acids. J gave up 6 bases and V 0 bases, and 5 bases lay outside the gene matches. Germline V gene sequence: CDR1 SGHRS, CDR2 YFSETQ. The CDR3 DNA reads TGCGCCAGCAGCTTGGCCTCAGGGGGCCTTAATTCACCCCTCCACTTT. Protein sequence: CASSLASGGLNSPLHF.

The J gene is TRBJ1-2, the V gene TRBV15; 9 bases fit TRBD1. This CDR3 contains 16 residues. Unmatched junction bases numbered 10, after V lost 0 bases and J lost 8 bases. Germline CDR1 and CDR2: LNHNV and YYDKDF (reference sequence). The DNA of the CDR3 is TGTGCCACCAGCAGAGATCGGGGACAGGGTAGAAGAGGCTACACCTTC. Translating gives CATSRDRGQGRRGYTF. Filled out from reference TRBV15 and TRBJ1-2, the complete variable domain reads DAMVIQNPRYQVTQFGKPVTLSCSQTLNHNVMYWYQQKSSQAPKLLFHYYDKDFNNEADTPDNFQSRRPNTSFCFLDIRSPGLGDTAMYLCATSRDRGQGRRGYTFGSGTRLTVV.

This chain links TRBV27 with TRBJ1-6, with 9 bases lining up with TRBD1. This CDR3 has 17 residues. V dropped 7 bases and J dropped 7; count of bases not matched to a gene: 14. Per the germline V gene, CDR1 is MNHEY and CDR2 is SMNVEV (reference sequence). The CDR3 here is CASTKDRGSSGNSPLHF. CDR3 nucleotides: TGTGCCAGCACCAAGGACAGGGGATCGTCGGGAAATTCACCCCTCCACTTT.

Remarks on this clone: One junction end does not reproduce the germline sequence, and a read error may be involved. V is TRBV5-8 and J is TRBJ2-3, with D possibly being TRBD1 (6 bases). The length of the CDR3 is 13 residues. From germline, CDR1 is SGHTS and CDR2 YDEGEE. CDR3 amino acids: CASSLLRTDTQYF. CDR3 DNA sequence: TGTGCCAGCAGCTTACTACGGACAGATACGCAATATTTT.

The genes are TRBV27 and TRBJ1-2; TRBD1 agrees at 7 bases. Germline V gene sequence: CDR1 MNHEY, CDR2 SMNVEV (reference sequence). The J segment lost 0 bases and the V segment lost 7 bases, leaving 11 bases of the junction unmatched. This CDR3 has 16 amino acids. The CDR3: CASTPSTGEANYGYTF. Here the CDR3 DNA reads TGTGCCAGCACCCCCTCTACAGGGGAGGCTAACTATGGCTACACCTTC.

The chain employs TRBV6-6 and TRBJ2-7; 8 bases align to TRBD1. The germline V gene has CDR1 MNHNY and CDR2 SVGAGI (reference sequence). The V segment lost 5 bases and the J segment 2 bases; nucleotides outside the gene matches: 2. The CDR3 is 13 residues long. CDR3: CASSVQGAYEQYF. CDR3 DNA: TGTGCCAGCAGTGTACAGGGGGCCTACGAGCAGTACTTC.

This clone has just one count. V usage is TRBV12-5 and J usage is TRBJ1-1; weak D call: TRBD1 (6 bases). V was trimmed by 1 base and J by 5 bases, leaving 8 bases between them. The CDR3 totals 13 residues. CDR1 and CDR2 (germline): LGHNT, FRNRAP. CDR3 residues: CASGLGGQTEAFF. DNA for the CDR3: TGTGCTAGTGGTTTGGGAGGACAGACTGAAGCTTTCTTT.

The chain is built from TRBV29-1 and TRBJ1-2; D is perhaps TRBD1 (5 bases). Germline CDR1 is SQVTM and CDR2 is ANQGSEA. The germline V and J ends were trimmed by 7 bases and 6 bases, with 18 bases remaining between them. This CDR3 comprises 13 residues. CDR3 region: CSAGERVGDGYTF. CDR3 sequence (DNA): TGCAGCGCCGGCGAAAGGGTGGGGGATGGCTACACCTTC.

For the CDR3, the DNA is TGTGCCAGCAGACTCCACCGGGATCCTAATCAGCCCCAGCATTTT. It translates to CASRLHRDPNQPQHF. The chain joins TRBV6-5 to TRBJ1-5; D unclear. CDR3 length: 15 residues. The V gene's germline CDR1 is MNHEY and CDR2 SVGAGI. Trimming left V 6 bases short and J 4 bases short, with 16 bases between.

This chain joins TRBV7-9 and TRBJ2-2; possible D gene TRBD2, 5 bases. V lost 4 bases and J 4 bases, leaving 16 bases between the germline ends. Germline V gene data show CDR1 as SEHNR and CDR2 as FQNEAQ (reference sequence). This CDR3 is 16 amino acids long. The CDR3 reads CASSSRGGTPTGELFF. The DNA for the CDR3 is TGTGCCAGCAGCTCCCGAGGAGGTACCCCCACCGGGGAGCTGTTTTTT.

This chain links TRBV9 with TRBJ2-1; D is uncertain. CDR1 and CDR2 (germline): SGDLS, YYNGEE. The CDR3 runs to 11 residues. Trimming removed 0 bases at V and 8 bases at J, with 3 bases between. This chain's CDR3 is CASSVGDEQFF. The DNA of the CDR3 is TGTGCCAGCAGCGTAGGGGATGAGCAGTTCTTC.

DNA for the CDR3: TGTGCCAGCAATAGGGACAACTATGGCTACACCTTC. Amino acid sequence: CASNRDNYGYTF. The rearrangement joins TRBV12-3 or TRBV12-4 to TRBJ1-2, with D possibly being TRBD1 (5 bases). V shed 7 bases and J shed 2 bases, with 8 bases lying between them. This CDR3 spans 12 amino acids.

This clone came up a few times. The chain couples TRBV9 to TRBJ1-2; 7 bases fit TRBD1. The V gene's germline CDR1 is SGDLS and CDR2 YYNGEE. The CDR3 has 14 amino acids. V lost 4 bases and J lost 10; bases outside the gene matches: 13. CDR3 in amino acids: CASSSPSWTGLYTF. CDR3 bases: TGTGCCAGCAGCTCCCCCTCATGGACAGGCCTCTACACCTTC.

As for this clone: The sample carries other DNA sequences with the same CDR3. The DNA for the CDR3 is TGTGCCAGCAGCCTCAGACAGGGGGGCACTGAAGCTTTCTTT. It yields the protein CASSLRQGGTEAFF. J is TRBJ1-1 and V is TRBV28; TRBD1 agrees at 9 bases. Trimming cost V 6 bases and J 4 bases; bases outside gene matches: 6. The CDR3 consists of 14 residues. The germline CDR1 and CDR2 sequences are MDHEN and SYDVKM.

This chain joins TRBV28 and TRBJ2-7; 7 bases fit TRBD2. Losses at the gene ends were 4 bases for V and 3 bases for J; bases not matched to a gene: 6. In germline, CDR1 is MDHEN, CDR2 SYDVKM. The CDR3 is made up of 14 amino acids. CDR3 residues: CASSSYGRNYEQYF. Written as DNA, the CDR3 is TGTGCCAGCAGTTCATACGGGAGGAACTACGAGCAGTACTTC.

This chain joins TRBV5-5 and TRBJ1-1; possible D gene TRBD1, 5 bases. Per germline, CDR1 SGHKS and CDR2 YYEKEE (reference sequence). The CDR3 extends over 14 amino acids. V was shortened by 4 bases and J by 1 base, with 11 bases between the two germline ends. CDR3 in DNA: TGTGCCAGCAGCCTCTCCCAGGGGAACACTGAAGCTTTCTTT. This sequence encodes CASSLSQGNTEAFF.

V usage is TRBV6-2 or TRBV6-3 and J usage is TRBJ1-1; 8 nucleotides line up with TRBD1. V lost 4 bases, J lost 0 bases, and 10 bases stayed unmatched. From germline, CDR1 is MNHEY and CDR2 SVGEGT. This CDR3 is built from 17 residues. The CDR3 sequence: CASSLGQVRVVNTEAFF. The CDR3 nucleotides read TGTGCCAGCAGTTTGGGACAGGTTCGGGTGGTGAACACTGAAGCTTTCTTT.

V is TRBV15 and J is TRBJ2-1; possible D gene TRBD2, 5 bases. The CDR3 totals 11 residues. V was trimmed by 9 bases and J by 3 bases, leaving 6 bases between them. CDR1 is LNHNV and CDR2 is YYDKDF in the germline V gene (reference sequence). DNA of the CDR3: TGTGCCACAAGCGGCTACAATGAGCAGTTCTTC. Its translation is CATSGYNEQFF.

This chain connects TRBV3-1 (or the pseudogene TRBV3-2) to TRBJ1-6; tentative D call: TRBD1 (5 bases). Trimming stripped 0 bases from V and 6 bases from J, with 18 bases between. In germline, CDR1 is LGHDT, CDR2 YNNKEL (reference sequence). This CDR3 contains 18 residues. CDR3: CASSQDRYRPASNSPLHF. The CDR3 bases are TGTGCCAGCAGCCAAGATCGGTACAGGCCGGCCTCTAATTCACCCCTCCACTTT.

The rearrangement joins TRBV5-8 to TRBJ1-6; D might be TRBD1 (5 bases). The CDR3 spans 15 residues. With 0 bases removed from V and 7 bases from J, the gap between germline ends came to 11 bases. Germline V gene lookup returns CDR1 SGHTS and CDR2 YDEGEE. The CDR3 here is CASSLAGLSNSPLHF. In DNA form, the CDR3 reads TGTGCCAGCAGCTTGGCGGGACTTTCAAATTCACCCCTCCACTTT.

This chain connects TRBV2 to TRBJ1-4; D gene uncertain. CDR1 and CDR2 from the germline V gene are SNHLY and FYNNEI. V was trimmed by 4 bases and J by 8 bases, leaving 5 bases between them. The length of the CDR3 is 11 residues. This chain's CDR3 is CASSAEEKLFF. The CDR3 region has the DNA TGTGCCAGCAGTGCGGAGGAAAAACTGTTTTTT.